The clone carrying this T cell receptor beta chain was seen repeatedly, ten times or more. Its antigen is unidentified. The study defined stable Graves' hyperthyroidism as no ophthalmopathy progression within 18 months. Clinicians diagnosed patients from clinical symptoms, serum thyroxine and TRAb, thyroid ultrasound and orbital computed tomography. CDR1 and CDR2 (germline): SNHLY, FYNNEI. CDR3 size: 18 residues. V was trimmed by 2 bases and J by 0 bases, leaving 14 bases between them. It was RNA transcripts that yielded the amplified TCR beta CDR3 regions. A set of HTBI primers served as the primers for a first-round RT-PCR of the TCR CDR3. TCRdb re-derived calls from the multiplex PCR reads in MiXCR, one entry per CDR3 protein. The table has 95,000 to 110,000 distinct CDR3 sequences, about 15% seen once; the top ten hold roughly 40%. The record originates from a study of T cells in Graves' hyperthyroidism and ophthalmopathy. Study summary: Peripheral blood was obtained at initial diagnosis, preceding any treatment.

Findings of the study overall: From stable hyperthyroidism, ophthalmopathy was set apart by a 13 V-J model.

This chain connects TRBV2 to TRBJ2-6; D could derive from TRBD1 or TRBD2 (5 bases each). Input material: blood. The source is a woman aged 50 to 65 with Graves' hyperthyroidism. The DNA of the CDR3 is TGTGCCAGCAGTGAAAGGGGACGGTTTAACTCTGGGGCCAACGTCCTGACTTTC. Amino acids: CASSERGRFNSGANVLTF.